A selection of T cell receptor beta chains follows, all from one sample in a study of spatial heterogeneity in lung cancer. TCRdb redid the calling of the 5' RACE reads with MiXCR, one entry per CDR3 protein. In the table there are around 110,000 distinct CDR3 sequences, over 9% of which are singletons. Sample: PBMCs, taken at follow-up. These receptors were taken from a male donor with early-stage non-small cell lung cancer. Both conserved end residues are part of each CDR3. The order of the fields is CDR3 DNA, CDR3 protein, J gene, D gene, clone size, CDR3 length, V gene. A D gene is named only where the DNA matches it firmly. Only some rows state a clone size, as once, few, many or a class for expanded clones.

TGTGCCAGCCTGGGAAGGAGCAATCAGCCCCAGCATTTT | CASLGRSNQPQHF | TRBJ1-5 | - | - | 13 | TRBV19
TGTGCCAGCAGTTTGAGAGGGTCTGAAGCTTTCTTT | CASSLRGSEAFF | TRBJ1-1 | - | few | 12 | TRBV28
TGTGCCAGCAGCGTAGGGGTTAGCGGGGTTTACAATGAGCAGTTCTTC | CASSVGVSGVYNEQFF | TRBJ2-1 | TRBD2 | - | 16 | TRBV9
TGTGCCAGCAGCTTCCGGGACAGCTTCTACGAGCAGTACTTC | CASSFRDSFYEQYF | TRBJ2-7 | TRBD1 | - | 14 | TRBV5-6
TGTGCCTGGAGTTCCGGGACAGTGGCGACAGATACGCAGTATTTT | CAWSSGTVATDTQYF | TRBJ2-3 | TRBD1 | medium-sized | 15 | TRBV30
TGTGCCAGCAGCCAGGGACTAGCGGGGGTAGAGACCCAGTACTTC | CASSQGLAGVETQYF | TRBJ2-5 | TRBD2 | many | 15 | TRBV9
TGTGCCAGCAGCTGGGAACTAGCGGGGAGGCAGACCCAGTACTTC | CASSWELAGRQTQYF | TRBJ2-5 | TRBD2 | few | 15 | TRBV7-2
TGCAGCGTTGAAGGGGCCAGGATGAACACTGAAGCTTTCTTT | CSVEGARMNTEAFF | TRBJ1-1 | - | - | 14 | TRBV29-1
TGCAGTGCTGAGGGACTCCGAATCTCCTACAATGAGCAGTTCTTC | CSAEGLRISYNEQFF | TRBJ2-1 | - | many | 15 | TRBV20-1
TGCGCCACTAGCGGAAGATACACAGATACGCAGTATTTT | CATSGRYTDTQYF | TRBJ2-3 | TRBD2 | few | 13 | TRBV10-1
TGTGCCACCAGTGATTTGGATAGCGGGGGCCAAGAGACCCAGTACTTC | CATSDLDSGGQETQYF | TRBJ2-5 | TRBD2 | - | 16 | TRBV24-1
TGTGCCAGCATCGCAGGGGTTGGCACTGAAGCTTTCTTT | CASIAGVGTEAFF | TRBJ1-1 | - | few | 13 | TRBV5-6
TGCAGGACCGACAGGGGGAGAGGGTACACTGAAGCTTTCTTT | CRTDRGRGYTEAFF | TRBJ1-1 | TRBD1 | - | 14 | TRBV20-1
TGTGCCAGCGGGACTAGCGGGGGTGTAAATACGCAGTATTTT | CASGTSGGVNTQYF | TRBJ2-3 | TRBD2 | few | 14 | TRBV7-2
TGTGCCAGCAGTTATATTAGCGGGGGGTCCTACAATGAGCAGTTCTTC | CASSYISGGSYNEQFF | TRBJ2-1 | TRBD2 | many | 16 | TRBV28
TGTGCCAGCAGCTTAGGACAGGGGACTGGAAACACCATATATTTT | CASSLGQGTGNTIYF | TRBJ1-3 | TRBD1 | many | 15 | TRBV7-2
TGCAGTGCTGCTGGGGACAAACTGCCCCAGCATTTT | CSAAGDKLPQHF | TRBJ1-5 | - | many | 12 | TRBV20-1
TGCAGTGCTAGAGACCCAGGGGCTTCAGATCAGCCCCAGCATTTT | CSARDPGASDQPQHF | TRBJ1-5 | - | - | 15 | TRBV20-1
TGTGCCATCAGAGGACTAGCGGGAGATACGCAGTATTTT | CAIRGLAGDTQYF | TRBJ2-3 | TRBD2 | once | 13 | TRBV10-3
TGTGCCATCAACAGGGAGACCTACGAGCAGTACTTC | CAINRETYEQYF | TRBJ2-7 | - | - | 12 | TRBV2
TGTGCCAGCAGCCGTCCCTTCCAGGGGGACACTGAAGCTTTCTTT | CASSRPFQGDTEAFF | TRBJ1-1 | TRBD1 | - | 15 | TRBV7-2
TGCGCCAGCAGGCGAGAGACGAGGGGGAACACTGAAGCTTTCTTT | CASRRETRGNTEAFF | TRBJ1-1 | - | few | 15 | TRBV5-1
TGTGCCAGCAGCGTAACAGGGAACACCGGGGAGCTGTTTTTT | CASSVTGNTGELFF | TRBJ2-2 | - | - | 14 | TRBV9
TGTGCCAGCAGTATCCGGGACACAAAAGGGACTTCACCCCTCCACTTT | CASSIRDTKGTSPLHF | TRBJ1-6 | - | few | 16 | TRBV28
TGTGCCATCAGTGAGTCGAGCGGATATAACTATGGCTACACCTTC | CAISESSGYNYGYTF | TRBJ1-2 | - | many | 15 | TRBV10-3
TGTGCCAGCAGCTTAGGGGGGACGAAGGCCACTGAAGCTTTCTTT | CASSLGGTKATEAFF | TRBJ1-1 | - | few | 15 | TRBV5-5
TGTGCCAGCAGTCCTCGGACCGACGGTGGCTACACCTTC | CASSPRTDGGYTF | TRBJ1-2 | - | few | 13 | TRBV28
TGCGCCAGCAGCATCGCGGCTGGCGAGCAGTACTTC | CASSIAAGEQYF | TRBJ2-7 | - | - | 12 | TRBV5-1
TGCAGTGCTAGAGATCCCCGGGACAGTACAATGAAGCAGTTCTTC | CSARDPRDSTMKQFF | TRBJ2-1 | TRBD1 | - | 15 | TRBV20-1
TGCGCCAGCAGCTTGGCCTCGGGTCCCTTAGTGGGAGAGGAGACCCAGTACTTC | CASSLASGPLVGEETQYF | TRBJ2-5 | - | - | 18 | TRBV5-1
TGTGCCATCAGTGAGTCGACGGGGGGCAATCAGCCCCAGCATTTT | CAISESTGGNQPQHF | TRBJ1-5 | - | few | 15 | TRBV10-3
TGTGCCAGCATCCCGACAGGGGGCCCTGGAAACACCATATATTTT | CASIPTGGPGNTIYF | TRBJ1-3 | TRBD1 | - | 15 | TRBV27
TGTGCCAGCAGCTCCAGGGGCACAGGGGAGTATGGCTACACCTTC | CASSSRGTGEYGYTF | TRBJ1-2 | TRBD1 | - | 15 | TRBV7-2
TGTGCCAGCCTGTGGTCAGGAGTTAGGGGGGAAGCTTTCTTT | CASLWSGVRGEAFF | TRBJ1-1 | - | few | 14 | TRBV28
TGTGCCAGCAGCTTCCAGTTGAATGAGCAGTTCTTC | CASSFQLNEQFF | TRBJ2-1 | - | many | 12 | TRBV7-2
TGTGCCAGCAGCTTAGAGTTTGGGGGTCAGGCTTTCTTT | CASSLEFGGQAFF | TRBJ1-1 | - | many | 13 | TRBV7-3
TGCGCCAGCAGCTCCGGACATTCGACTGAAGCTTTCTTT | CASSSGHSTEAFF | TRBJ1-1 | - | - | 13 | TRBV5-1